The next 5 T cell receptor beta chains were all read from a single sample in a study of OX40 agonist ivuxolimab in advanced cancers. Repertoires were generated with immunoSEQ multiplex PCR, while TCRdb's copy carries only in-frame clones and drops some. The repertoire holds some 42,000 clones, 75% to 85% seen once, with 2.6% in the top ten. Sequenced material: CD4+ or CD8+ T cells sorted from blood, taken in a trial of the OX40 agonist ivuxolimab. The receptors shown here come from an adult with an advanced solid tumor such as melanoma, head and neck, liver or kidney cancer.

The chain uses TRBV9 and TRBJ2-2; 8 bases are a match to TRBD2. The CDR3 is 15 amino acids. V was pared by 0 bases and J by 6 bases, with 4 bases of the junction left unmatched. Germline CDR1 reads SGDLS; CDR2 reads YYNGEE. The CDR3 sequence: CASSVGPGGAGELFF. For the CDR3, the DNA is TGTGCCAGCAGCGTAGGTCCGGGAGGGGCCGGGGAGCTGTTTTTT.

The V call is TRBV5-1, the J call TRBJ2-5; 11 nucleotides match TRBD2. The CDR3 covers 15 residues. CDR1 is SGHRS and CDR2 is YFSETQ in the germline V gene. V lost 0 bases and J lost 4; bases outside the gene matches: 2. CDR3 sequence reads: CASSLVLAGGETQYF. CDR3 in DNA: TGCGCCAGCAGCTTGGTGCTAGCGGGAGGAGAGACCCAGTACTTC.

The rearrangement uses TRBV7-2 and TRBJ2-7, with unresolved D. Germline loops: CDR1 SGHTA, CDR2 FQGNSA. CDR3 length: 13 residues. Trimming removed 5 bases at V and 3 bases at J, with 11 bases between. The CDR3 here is CASSRTNNYEQYF. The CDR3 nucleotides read TGTGCCAGCAGCCGAACCAATAACTACGAGCAGTACTTC.

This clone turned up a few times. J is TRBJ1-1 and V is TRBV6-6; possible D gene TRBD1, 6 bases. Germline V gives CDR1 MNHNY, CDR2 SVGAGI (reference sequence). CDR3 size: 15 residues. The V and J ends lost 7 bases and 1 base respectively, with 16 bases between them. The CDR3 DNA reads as TGTGCCAGCACCAAGGGGGAGGGACCGAACACTGAAGCTTTCTTT. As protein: CASTKGEGPNTEAFF.

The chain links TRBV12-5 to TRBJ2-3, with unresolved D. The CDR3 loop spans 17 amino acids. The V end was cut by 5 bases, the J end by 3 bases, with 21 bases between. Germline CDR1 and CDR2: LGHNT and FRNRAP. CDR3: CASGPARLTRITDTQYF. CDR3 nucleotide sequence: TGTGCTAGTGGTCCCGCCCGTCTGACAAGAATTACAGATACGCAGTATTTT.